This T cell receptor (beta chain) was sequenced during a study of metastatic and nonmetastatic thyroid tumors (dated by TCRdb to about 2020). Background for the entire study: For patients with malignant and with benign thyroid disease, the researchers compared repertoires between peripheral blood samples and tumor or nodule tissue samples. The investigation overall reported the following: In both blood and tumor samples, TCR beta diversity was reported to be significantly higher in malignant tumors than in benign nodules.

Library preparation was by PCR. For sequencing, an Illumina HiSeq 4000 was employed. High-throughput sequencing was used to profile the CDR3 region of the TCR beta-chain in every patient. Per the authors' processing: CDR3 differences across clinicopathological groups were used to build a classifier for discriminating distant-metastatic papillary thyroid cancer patients. Repertoire diversity was assessed with the Shannon index, and tumor-blood repertoire similarity with the Morisita-Horn index. The public reads were reprocessed in TCRdb via fastp at Q25 and MiXCR, keeping in-frame beta chains. TCRdb, not the authors, supplied the V and J calls. This sample is represented by some 93,000 clones; approximately 11% of them were singletons. The top ten constitute roughly 10% of the sample. No patient had received any treatment before thyroid surgery. Using T-cell receptor beta sequencing, the study looked back at clinical samples from patients collected from about 2011 to 2018.

Trimming costs V 0 bases and J 12 bases, and their ends lie 14 bases apart. Inclusive of the bounding cysteine and phenylalanine, the CDR3 is 13 residues long. Of all the DNA, just the CDR3 is kept, 39 bases in frame from base 1. From the germline V gene, CDR1 is SGHDN and CDR2 is FVKESK. As concerns this clone: The antigen it recognizes is unknown. A much larger clone sits a single nucleotide away, making a read error possible.

The rearrangement combines TRBV14 with TRBJ1-1, with the D gene not clear enough to name. This TCR was sampled from a female donor with papillary thyroid cancer or a benign thyroid nodule (not recorded which). Some clones in this sample may be carry-over from other donors' samples. Specimen: blood. The CDR3 sequence is CASSQDRRSGSFF. The bases read TGTGCCAGCAGCCAAGATAGGCGGTCCGGGTCTTTCTTT.